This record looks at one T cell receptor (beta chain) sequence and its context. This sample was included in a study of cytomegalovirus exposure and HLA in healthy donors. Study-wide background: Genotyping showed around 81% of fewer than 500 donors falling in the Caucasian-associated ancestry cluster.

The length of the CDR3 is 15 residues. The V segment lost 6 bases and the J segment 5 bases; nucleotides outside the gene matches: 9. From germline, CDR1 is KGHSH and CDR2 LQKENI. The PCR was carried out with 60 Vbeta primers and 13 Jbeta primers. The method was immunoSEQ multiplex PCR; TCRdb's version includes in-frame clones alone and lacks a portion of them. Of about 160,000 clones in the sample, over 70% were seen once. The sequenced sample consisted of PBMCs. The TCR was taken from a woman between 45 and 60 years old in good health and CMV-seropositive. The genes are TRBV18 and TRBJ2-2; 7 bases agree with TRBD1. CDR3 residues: CASSTGLSRTGELFF. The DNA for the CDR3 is TGTGCCAGCTCGACAGGGTTGAGCAGGACCGGGGAGCTGTTTTTT.